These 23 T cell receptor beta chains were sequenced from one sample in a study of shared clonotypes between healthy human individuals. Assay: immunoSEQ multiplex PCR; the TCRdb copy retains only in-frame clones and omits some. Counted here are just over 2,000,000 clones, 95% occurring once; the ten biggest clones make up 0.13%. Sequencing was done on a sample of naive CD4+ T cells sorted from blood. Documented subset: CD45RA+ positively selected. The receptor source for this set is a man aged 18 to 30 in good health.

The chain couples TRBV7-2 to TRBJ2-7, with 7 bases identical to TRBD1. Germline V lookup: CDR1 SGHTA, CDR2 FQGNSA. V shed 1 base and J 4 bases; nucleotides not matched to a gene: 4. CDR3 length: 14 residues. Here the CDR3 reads CASSLVGTAYEQYF. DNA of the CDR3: TGTGCCAGCAGCTTAGTCGGGACAGCTTACGAGCAGTACTTC.

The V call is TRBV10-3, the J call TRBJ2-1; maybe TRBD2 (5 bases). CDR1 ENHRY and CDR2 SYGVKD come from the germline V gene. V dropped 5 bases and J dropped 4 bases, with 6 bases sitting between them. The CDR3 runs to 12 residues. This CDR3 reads CAISSGYNEQFF. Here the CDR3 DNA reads TGTGCCATCAGTAGCGGTTACAATGAGCAGTTCTTC.

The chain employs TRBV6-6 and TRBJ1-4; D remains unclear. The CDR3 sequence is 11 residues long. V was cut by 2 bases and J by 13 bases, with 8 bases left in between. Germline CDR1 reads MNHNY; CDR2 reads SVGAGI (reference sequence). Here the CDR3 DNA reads TGTGCCAGCAGTTACGGACGGTTACTGTTTTTT. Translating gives CASSYGRLLFF.

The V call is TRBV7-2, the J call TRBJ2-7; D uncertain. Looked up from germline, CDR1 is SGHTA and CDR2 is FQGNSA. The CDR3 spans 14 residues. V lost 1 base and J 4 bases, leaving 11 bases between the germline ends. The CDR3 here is CASSLESAAYEQYF. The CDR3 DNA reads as TGTGCCAGCAGCTTAGAATCGGCAGCATACGAGCAGTACTTC.

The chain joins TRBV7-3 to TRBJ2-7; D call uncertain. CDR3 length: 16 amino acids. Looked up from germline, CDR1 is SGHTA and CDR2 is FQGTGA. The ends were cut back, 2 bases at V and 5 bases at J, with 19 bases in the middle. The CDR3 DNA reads TGTGCCAGCAGCTTAGAAGGCACAGCTAGGTCCCACGAGCAGTACTTC. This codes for CASSLEGTARSHEQYF.

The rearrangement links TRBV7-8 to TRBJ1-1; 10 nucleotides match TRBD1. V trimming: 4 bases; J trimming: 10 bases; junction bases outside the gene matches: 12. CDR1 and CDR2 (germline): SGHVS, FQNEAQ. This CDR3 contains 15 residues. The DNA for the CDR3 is TGTGCCAGCAGCTCCGTTTCCGGGACAGGGGTACGAGCTTTCTTT. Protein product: CASSSVSGTGVRAFF.

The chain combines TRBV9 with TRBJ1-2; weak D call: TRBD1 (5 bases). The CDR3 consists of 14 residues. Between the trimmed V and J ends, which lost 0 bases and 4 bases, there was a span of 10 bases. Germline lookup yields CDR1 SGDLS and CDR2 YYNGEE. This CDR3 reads CASSVEDGTYGYTF. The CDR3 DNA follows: TGTGCCAGCAGCGTAGAGGACGGGACCTATGGCTACACCTTC.

CDR3 DNA: TGTGCCAGCAGCCTCAGTCCGTTGACAGGGGGGCTCCACGAGCAGTACTTC. The encoded protein is CASSLSPLTGGLHEQYF. The J gene is TRBJ2-7, the V gene TRBV28; 9 nucleotides line up with TRBD1. V lost 6 bases, J lost 5 bases, and 17 bases stayed unmatched. The CDR3 covers 17 residues. Germline V lookup: CDR1 MDHEN, CDR2 SYDVKM.

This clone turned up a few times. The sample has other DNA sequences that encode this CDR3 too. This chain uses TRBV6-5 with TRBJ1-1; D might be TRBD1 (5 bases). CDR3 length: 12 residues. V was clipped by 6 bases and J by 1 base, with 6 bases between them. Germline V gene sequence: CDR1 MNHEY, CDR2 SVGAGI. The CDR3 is CASSRANTEAFF. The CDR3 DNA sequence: TGTGCCAGCAGCAGGGCGAACACTGAAGCTTTCTTT.

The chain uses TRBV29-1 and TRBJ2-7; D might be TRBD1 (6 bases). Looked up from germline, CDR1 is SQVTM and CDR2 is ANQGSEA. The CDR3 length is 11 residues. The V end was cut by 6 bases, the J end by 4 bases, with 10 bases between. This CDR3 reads CSVKQGYEQYF. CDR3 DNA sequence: TGCAGCGTGAAACAGGGTTACGAGCAGTACTTC.

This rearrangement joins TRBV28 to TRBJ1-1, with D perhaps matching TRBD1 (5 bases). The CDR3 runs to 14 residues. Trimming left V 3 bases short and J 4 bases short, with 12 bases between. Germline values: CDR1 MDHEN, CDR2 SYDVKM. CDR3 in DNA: TGTGCCAGCAGTTTCGGTAAGGGGCGCACTGAAGCTTTCTTT. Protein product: CASSFGKGRTEAFF.

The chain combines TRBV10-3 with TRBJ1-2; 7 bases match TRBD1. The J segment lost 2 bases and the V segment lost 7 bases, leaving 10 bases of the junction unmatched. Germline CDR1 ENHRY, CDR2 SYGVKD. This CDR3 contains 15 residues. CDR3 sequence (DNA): TGTGCCATCACTCCAGGGGGGGGCCAGAACTATGGCTACACCTTC. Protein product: CAITPGGGQNYGYTF.

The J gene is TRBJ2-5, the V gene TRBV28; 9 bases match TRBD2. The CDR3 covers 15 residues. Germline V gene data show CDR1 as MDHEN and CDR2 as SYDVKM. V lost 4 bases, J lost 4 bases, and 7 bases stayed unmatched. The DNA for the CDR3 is TGTGCCAGCAGTTCCCGGGTTAGCGGGGGAGAGACCCAGTACTTC. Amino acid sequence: CASSSRVSGGETQYF.

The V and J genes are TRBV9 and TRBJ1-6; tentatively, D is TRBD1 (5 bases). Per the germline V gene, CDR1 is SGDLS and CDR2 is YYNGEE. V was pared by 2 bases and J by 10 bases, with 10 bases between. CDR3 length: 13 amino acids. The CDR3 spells CASSVDSSSPLHF. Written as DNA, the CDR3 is TGTGCCAGCAGCGTTGACAGCTCCTCACCCCTCCACTTT.

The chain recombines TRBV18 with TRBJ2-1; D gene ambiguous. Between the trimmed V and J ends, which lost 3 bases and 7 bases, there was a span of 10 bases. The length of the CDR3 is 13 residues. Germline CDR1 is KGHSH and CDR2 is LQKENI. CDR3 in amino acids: CASSPVGSNEQFF. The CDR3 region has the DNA TGTGCCAGCTCACCGGTAGGAAGTAATGAGCAGTTCTTC.

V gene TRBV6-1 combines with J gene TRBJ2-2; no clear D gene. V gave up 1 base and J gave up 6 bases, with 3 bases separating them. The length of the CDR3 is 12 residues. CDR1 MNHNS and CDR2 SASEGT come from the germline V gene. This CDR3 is CASSEGPGELFF. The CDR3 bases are TGTGCCAGCAGTGAAGGACCCGGGGAGCTGTTTTTT.

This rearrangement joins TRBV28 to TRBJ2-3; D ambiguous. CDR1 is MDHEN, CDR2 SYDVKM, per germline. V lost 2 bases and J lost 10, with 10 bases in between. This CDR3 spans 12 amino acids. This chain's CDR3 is CASSLTLSAQYF. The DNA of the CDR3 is TGTGCCAGCAGTTTAACACTTTCTGCGCAGTATTTT.

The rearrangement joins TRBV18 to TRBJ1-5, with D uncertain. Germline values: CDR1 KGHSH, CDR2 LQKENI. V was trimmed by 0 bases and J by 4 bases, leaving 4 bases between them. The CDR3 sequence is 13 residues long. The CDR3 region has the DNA TGTGCCAGCTCACCACCCCTTAATCAGCCCCAGCATTTT. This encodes CASSPPLNQPQHF.

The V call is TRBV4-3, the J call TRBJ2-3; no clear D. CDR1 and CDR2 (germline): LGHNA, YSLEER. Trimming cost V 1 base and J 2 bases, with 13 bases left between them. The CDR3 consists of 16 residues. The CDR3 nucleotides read TGCGCCAGCAGCCAAGCCACTCTTCGATTCACAGATACGCAGTATTTT. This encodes CASSQATLRFTDTQYF.

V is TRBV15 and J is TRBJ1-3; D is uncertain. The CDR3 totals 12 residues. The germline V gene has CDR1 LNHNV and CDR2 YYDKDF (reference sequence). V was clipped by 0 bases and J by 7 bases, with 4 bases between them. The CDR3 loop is CATSRDYNTIYF. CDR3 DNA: TGTGCCACCAGCAGAGATTACAACACCATATATTTT.

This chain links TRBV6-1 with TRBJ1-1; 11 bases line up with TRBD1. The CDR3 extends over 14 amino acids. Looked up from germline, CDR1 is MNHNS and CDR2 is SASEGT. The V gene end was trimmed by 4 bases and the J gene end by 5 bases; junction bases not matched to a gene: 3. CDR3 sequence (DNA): TGTGCCAGCAGTGCAAGGGACAGGGGGACTGAAGCTTTCTTT. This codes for CASSARDRGTEAFF.

The DNA for the CDR3 is TGTGCCATCAGTGACACGGCGAGCAATCAGCCCCAGCATTTT. This gives the protein CAISDTASNQPQHF. V is TRBV10-3 and J is TRBJ1-5; no firm D call. CDR3 size: 14 residues. V lost 3 bases and J 1 base, leaving 7 bases between the germline ends. Looked up from germline, CDR1 is ENHRY and CDR2 is SYGVKD.

The CDR3 DNA sequence: TGTGCCAGCAGCTTACAGGGGCCTGAAGCTTTCTTT. It encodes CASSLQGPEAFF. The V call is TRBV11-2, the J call TRBJ1-1; a possible D gene is TRBD1 (6 bases). V gave up 2 bases and J gave up 6 bases, with 7 bases separating them. The CDR3 has 12 amino acids. Germline CDR1 reads SGHAT; CDR2 reads FQNNGV.